This TCR beta chain is drawn from a study of shared clonotypes between healthy human individuals. Broader study findings: A generally larger estimated richness was seen in naive subsets than in memory subsets. Clonotypes shared by all four donors outscored non-shared clonotypes in generation probability.

Every one of the donors was a Caucasian adult that lived in Nashville, Tennessee. Negatively enriched CD4+ T cells were divided by CD45RA into naive and memory. Here immunoSEQ multiplex PCR was the method, and the copy in TCRdb shows in-frame clones only, minus some. The table shows approximately 340,000 clones, with 74% occurring only once. The V end lost 6 bases, the J end lost 7 bases, and 15 bases lay between the germline ends. The CDR3 has 13 residues. Germline V gene sequence: CDR1 GTSNPN, CDR2 SVGIG (reference sequence). Of note for this clone: Its cognate antigen is unknown.

The source of this sequence is a man aged 30 to 45 in good health. The chain is built from TRBV30 and TRBJ1-4; tentatively, D is TRBD1 (5 bases). Material: memory CD4+ T cells sorted from blood. Subset indicated: CD45RA-negative fraction. The CDR3 bases are TGTGCCTGTCACTGGGGGGAAACTGAAAAACTGTTTTTT. Residues: CACHWGETEKLFF.